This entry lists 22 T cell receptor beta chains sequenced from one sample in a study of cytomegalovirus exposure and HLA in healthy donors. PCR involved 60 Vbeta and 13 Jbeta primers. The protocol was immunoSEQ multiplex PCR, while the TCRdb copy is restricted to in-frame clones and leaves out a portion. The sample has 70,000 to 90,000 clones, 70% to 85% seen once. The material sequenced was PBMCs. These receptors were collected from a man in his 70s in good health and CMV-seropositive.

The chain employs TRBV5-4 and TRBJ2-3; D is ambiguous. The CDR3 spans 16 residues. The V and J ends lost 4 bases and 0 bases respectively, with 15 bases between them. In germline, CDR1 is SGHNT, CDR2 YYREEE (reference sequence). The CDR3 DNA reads TGTGCCAGCAGCACCAGTTGGCAAACAAGCACAGATACGCAGTATTTT. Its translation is CASSTSWQTSTDTQYF.

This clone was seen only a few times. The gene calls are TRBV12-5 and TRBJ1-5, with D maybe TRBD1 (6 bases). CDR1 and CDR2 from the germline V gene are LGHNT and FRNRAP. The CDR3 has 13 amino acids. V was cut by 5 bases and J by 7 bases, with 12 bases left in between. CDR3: CASGRDILQPQHF. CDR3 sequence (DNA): TGTGCTAGTGGTCGGGACATATTACAGCCCCAGCATTTT.

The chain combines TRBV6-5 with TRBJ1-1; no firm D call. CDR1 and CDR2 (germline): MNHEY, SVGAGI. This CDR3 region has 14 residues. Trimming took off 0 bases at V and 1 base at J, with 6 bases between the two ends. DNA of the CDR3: TGTGCCAGCAGTTACTCGCGTTCGAACACTGAAGCTTTCTTT. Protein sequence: CASSYSRSNTEAFF.

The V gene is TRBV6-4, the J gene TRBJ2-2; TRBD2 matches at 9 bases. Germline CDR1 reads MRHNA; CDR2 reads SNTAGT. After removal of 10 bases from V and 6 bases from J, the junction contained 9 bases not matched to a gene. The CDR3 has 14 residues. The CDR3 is CATKRREGAGELFF. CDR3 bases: TGTGCCACCAAGAGGCGGGAGGGCGCCGGGGAGCTGTTTTTT.

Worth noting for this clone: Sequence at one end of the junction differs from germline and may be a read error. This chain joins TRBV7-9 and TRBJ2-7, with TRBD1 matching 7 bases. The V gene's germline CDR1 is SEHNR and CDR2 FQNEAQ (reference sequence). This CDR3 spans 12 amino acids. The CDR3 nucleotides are TGTTCCAGCAGCTACGACAGGGAGGAGCAGTACTTC. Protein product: CSSSYDREEQYF.

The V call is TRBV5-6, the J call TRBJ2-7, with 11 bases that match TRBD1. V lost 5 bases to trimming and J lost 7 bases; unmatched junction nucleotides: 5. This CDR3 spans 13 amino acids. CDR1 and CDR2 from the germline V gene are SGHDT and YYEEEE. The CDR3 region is CASRGQGAGEQYF. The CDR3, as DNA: TGTGCCAGCAGAGGACAGGGGGCTGGGGAGCAGTACTTC. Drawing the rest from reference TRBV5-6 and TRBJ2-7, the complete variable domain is DAGVTQSPTHLIKTRGQQVTLRCSPKSGHDTVSWYQQALGQGPQFIFQYYEEEERQRGNFPDRFSGHQFPNYSSELNVNALLLGDSALYLCASRGQGAGEQYFGPGTRLTVT.

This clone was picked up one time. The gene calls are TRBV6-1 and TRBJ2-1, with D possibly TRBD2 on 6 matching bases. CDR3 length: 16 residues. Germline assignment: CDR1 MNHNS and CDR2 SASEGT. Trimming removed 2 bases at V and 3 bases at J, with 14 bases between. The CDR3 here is CASSEKAGSFYNEQFF. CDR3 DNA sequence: TGTGCCAGCAGTGAAAAGGCGGGAAGCTTCTACAATGAGCAGTTCTTC.

CDR3 nucleotides: TGTGCCATCAGTGACCAGGACAGGGGGAACACTGAAGCTTTCTTT. Amino acid sequence: CAISDQDRGNTEAFF. V and J are TRBV10-3 and TRBJ1-1, with 9 positions matching TRBD1. The CDR3 loop spans 15 amino acids. Germline assignment: CDR1 ENHRY and CDR2 SYGVKD. J gave up 1 base and V 3 bases, and 3 bases lay outside the gene matches.

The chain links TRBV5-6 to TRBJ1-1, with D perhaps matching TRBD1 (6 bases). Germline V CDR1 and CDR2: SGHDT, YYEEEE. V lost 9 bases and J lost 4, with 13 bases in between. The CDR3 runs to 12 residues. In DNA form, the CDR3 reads TGTGCCACCGGGGGGGGCGGCACTGAAGCTTTCTTT. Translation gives CATGGGGTEAFF.

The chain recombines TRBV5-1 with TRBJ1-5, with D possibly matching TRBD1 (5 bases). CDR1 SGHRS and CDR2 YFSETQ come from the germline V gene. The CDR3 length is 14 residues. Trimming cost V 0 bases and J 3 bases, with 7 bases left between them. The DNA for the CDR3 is TGCGCCAGCAGCTTGGGACAGCCCAATCAGCCCCAGCATTTT. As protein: CASSLGQPNQPQHF.

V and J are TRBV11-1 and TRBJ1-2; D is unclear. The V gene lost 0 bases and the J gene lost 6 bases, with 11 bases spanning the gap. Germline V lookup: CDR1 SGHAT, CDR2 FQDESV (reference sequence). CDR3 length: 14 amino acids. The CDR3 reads CASSLASIGDGYTF. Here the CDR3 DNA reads TGTGCCAGCAGCTTAGCCTCTATCGGGGATGGCTACACCTTC.

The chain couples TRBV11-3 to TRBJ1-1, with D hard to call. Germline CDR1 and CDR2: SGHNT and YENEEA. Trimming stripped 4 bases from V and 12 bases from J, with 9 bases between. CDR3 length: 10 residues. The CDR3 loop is CASSSCEPFF. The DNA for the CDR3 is TGTGCCAGCAGCTCATGCGAACCTTTCTTT.

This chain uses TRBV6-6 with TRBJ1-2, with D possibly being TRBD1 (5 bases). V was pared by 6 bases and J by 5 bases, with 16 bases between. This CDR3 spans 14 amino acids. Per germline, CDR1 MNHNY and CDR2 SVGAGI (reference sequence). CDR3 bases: TGTGCCAGCAGCAAACCCGGGACTGAGTATGGCTACACCTTC. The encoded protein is CASSKPGTEYGYTF.

The CDR3 coding sequence is TGTGCCAGCAGACTTATCCCTAGCACAGATACGCAGTATTTT. This encodes CASRLIPSTDTQYF. V is TRBV2 and J is TRBJ2-3; D is undetermined. V was shortened by 6 bases and J by 0 bases, with 10 bases between the two germline ends. CDR1 and CDR2 from the germline V gene are SNHLY and FYNNEI. The CDR3 spans 14 residues.

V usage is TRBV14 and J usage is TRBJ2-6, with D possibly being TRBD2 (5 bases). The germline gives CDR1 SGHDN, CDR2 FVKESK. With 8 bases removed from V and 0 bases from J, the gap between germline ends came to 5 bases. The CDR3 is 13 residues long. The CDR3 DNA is TGTGCCAGCGGACTCTCTGGGGCCAACGTCCTGACTTTC. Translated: CASGLSGANVLTF. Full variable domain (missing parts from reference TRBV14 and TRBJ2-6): EAGVTQFPSHSVIEKGQTVTLRCDPISGHDNLYWYRRVMGKEIKFLLHFVKESKQDESGMPNNRFLAERTGGTYSTLKVQPAELEDSGVYFCASGLSGANVLTFGAGSRLTVL.

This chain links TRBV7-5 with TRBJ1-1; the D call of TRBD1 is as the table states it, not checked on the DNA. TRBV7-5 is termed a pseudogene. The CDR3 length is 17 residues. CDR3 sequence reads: CVRSLIGGKFMNTEAFF. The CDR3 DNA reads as TGTGTCAGAAGCTTAATAGGGGGTAAGTTCATGAACACTGAAGCTTTCTTT.

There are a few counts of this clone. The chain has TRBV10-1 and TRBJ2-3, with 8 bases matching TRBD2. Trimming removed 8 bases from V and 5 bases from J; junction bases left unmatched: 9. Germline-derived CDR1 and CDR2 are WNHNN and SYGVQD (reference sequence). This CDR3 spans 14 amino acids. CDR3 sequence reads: CASSPGLGRDTQYF. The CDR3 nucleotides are TGCGCCAGCTCTCCGGGACTAGGAAGAGATACGCAGTATTTT.

This chain's CDR3 is CASSPPGLLQETQYF. DNA of the CDR3: TGTGCCAGCAGCCCCCCCGGACTCCTCCAAGAGACCCAGTACTTC. This chain joins TRBV7-8 and TRBJ2-5, with D perhaps TRBD2 (5 bases). The length of the CDR3 is 15 residues. Trimming left V 5 bases short and J 1 base short, with 14 bases between. Germline V gives CDR1 SGHVS, CDR2 FQNEAQ.

The CDR3 DNA sequence: TGTGCGATTAGACGGGCTAGCGGGGAGGATACGCAGTATTTT. Residues: CAIRRASGEDTQYF. This chain links TRBV6-4 with TRBJ2-3; TRBD2 matches 9 bases. Germline-derived CDR1 and CDR2 are MRHNA and SNTAGT. This CDR3 region has 14 residues.

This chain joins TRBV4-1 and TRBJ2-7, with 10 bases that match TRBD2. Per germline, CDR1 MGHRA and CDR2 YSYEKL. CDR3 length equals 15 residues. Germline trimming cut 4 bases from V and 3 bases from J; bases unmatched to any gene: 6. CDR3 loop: CASSPTTSGRYEQYF. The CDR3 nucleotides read TGCGCCAGCAGCCCAACGACTAGCGGGCGCTACGAGCAGTACTTC.

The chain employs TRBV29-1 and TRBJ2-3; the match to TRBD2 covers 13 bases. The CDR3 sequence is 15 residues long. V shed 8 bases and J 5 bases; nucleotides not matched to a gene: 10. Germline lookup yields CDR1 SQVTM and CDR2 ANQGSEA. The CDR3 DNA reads TGCAGCTCATCCGGGACTAGCGGGGAACAAGATACGCAGTATTTT. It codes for CSSSGTSGEQDTQYF.

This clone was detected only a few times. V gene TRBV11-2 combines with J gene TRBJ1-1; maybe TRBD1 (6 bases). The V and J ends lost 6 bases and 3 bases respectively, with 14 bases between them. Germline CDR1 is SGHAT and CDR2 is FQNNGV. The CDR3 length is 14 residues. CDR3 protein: CASRQGIRDTEAFF. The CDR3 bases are TGTGCCAGCAGACAGGGAATCAGGGACACTGAAGCTTTCTTT.